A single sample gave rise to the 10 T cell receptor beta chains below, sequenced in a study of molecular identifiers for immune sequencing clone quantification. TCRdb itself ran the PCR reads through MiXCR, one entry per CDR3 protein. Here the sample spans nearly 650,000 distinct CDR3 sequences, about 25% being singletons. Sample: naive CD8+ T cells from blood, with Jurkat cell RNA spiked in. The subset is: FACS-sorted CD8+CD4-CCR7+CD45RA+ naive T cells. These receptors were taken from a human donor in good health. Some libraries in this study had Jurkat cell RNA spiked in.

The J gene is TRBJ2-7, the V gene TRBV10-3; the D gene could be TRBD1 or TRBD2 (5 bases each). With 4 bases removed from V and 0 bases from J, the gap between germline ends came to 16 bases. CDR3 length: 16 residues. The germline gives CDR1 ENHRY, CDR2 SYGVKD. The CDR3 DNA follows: TGTGCCATCAGTGGGTCGGGGCGGGTGCCCTCCTACGAGCAGTACTTC. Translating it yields CAISGSGRVPSYEQYF.

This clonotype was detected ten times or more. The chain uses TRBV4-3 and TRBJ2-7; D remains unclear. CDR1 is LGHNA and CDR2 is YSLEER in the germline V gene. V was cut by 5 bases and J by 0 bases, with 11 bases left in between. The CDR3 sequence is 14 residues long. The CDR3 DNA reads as TGCGCCAGCAGCGAGTCCCTGAGCTCCTACGAGCAGTACTTC. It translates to CASSESLSSYEQYF.

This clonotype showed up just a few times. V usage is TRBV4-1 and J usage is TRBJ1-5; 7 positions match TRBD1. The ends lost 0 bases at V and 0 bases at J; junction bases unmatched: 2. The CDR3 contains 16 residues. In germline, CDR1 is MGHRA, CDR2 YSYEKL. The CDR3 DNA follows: TGCGCCAGCAGCCAAGAGGACAGGAATAGCAATCAGCCCCAGCATTTT. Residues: CASSQEDRNSNQPQHF.

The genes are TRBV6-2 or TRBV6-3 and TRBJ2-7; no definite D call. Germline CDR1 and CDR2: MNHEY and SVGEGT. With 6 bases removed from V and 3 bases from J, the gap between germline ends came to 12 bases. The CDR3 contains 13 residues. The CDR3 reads CASSFYLHYEQYF. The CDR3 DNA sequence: TGTGCCAGCAGCTTCTATTTACACTACGAGCAGTACTTC.

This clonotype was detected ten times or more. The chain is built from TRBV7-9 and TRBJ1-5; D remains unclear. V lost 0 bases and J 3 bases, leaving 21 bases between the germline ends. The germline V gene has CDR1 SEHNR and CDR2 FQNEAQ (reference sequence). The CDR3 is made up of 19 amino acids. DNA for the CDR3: TGTGCCAGCAGCTTAGCGTTTGCGGCCCCCGAAGCGATCAATCAGCCCCAGCATTTT. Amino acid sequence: CASSLAFAAPEAINQPQHF. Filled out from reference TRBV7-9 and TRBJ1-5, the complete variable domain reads DTGVSQNPRHKITKRGQNVTFRCDPISEHNRLYWYRQTLGQGPEFLTYFQNEAQLEKSRLLSDRFSAERPKGSFSTLEIQRTEQGDSAMYLCASSLAFAAPEAINQPQHFGDGTRLSIL.

The CDR3 region has the DNA TGTGCCAGCAGCTTGGTACTCTCGGAGGACAAAGCGAACACCGGGGAGCTGTTTTTT. Its translation: CASSLVLSEDKANTGELFF. The V and J genes are TRBV7-6 and TRBJ2-2; D assignment may be TRBD1 or TRBD2 (5 bases each). The CDR3 has 19 amino acids. V was cut by 3 bases and J by 0 bases, with 20 bases left in between. CDR1 and CDR2 (germline): SGHVS, FNYEAQ.

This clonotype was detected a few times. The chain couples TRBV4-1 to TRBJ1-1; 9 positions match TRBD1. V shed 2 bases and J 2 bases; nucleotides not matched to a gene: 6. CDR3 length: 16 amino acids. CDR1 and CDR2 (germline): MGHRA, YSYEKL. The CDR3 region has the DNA TGCGCCAGCAGCCAAACCGGGACAGGGCCAAACACTGAAGCTTTCTTT. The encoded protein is CASSQTGTGPNTEAFF.

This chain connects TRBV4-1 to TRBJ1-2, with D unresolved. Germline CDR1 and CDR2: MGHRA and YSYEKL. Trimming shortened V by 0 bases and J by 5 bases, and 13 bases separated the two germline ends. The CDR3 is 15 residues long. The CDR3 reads CASSQEQAPPYGYTF. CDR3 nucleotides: TGCGCCAGCAGCCAAGAACAAGCCCCTCCTTATGGCTACACCTTC.

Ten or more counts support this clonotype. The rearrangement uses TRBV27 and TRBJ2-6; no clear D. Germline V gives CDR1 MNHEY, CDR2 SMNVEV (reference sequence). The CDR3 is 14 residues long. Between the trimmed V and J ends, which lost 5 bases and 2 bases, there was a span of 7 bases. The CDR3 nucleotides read TGTGCCAGCAGTCCCCTCCCTGGGGCCAACGTCCTGACTTTC. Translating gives CASSPLPGANVLTF.

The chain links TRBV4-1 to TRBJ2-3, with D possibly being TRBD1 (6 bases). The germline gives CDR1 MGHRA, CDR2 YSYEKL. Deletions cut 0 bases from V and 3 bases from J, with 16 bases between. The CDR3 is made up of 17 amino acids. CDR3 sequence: CASSQEGQPLTTDTQYF. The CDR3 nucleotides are TGCGCCAGCAGCCAAGAAGGACAGCCCCTTACGACAGATACGCAGTATTTT.